The clone carrying this T cell receptor (beta chain) has only a few counts. This record comes from a study of identical twins. TCRdb analysed the 5' RACE reads with MiXCR anew, one entry per CDR3 protein. Of under 900,000 distinct CDR3 sequences listed, around a sixth are singletons. Trimming stripped 4 bases from V and 5 bases from J, with 12 bases between. Germline lookup yields CDR1 LGHDT and CDR2 YNNKEL (reference sequence). This CDR3 has 14 residues. These same data were also listed under a study on T cells expressing NK-cell markers. That source reports: Leadership of the CD3+CD56-NKG2C+ fraction also belonged to these clonotypes in a few donors. It is unclear if expanded NKG2C-expressing clones target HCMV antigens.

This sequence was found in a woman between 18 and 29 years old in good health. The chain joins TRBV3-1 to TRBJ2-1; TRBD2 might be the D (5 bases). The sample was PBMCs. The CDR3 reads CASSRSDSNNEQFF. The CDR3 DNA reads TGTGCCAGCAGCCGCTCGGACTCGAACAATGAGCAGTTCTTC.